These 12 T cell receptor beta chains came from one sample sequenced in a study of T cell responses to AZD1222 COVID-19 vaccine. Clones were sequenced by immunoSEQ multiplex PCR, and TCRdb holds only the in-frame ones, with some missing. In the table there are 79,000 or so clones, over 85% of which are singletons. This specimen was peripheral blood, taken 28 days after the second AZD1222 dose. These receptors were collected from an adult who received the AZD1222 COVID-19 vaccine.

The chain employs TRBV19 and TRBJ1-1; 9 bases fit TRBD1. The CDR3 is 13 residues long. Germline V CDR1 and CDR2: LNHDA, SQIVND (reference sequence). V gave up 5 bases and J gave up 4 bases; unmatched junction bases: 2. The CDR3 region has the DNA TGTGCCAGTAGTTGGGACAGGGTCACTGAAGCTTTCTTT. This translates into CASSWDRVTEAFF.

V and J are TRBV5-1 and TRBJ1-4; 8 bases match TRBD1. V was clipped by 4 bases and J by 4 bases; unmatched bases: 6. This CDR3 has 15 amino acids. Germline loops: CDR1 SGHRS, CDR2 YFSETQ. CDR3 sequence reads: CASSTGDRYNEKLFF. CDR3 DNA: TGCGCCAGCAGCACTGGGGACAGGTATAATGAAAAACTGTTTTTT.

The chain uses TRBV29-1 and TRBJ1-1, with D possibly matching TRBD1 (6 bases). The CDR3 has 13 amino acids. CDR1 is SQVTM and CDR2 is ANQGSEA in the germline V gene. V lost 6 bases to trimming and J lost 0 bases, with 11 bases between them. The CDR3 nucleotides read TGCAGCGTGTACAGGGATATGAACACTGAAGCTTTCTTT. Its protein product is CSVYRDMNTEAFF.

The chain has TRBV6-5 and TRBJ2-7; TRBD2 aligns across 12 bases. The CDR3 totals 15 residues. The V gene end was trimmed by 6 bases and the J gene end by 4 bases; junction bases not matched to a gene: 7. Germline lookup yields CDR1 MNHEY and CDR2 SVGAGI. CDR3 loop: CASRGLAGTRYEQYV. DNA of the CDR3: TGTGCCAGCAGAGGACTAGCGGGGACTAGGTACGAGCAGTACGTC.

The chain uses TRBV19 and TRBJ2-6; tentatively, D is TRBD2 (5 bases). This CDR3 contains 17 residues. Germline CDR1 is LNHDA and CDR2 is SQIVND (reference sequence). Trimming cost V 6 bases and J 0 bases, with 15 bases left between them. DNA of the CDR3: TGTGCCAGTAGAGGAAGGACTGGATACTCTGGGGCCAACGTCCTGACTTTC. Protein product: CASRGRTGYSGANVLTF.

The CDR3 nucleotides are TGTGCCAGCAGTGATCCCGGGACAGGGTCTAAGTACTTC. Protein product: CASSDPGTGSKYF. This sequence joins TRBV6-1 and TRBJ2-7; 9 nucleotides match TRBD1. The germline CDR1 and CDR2 sequences are MNHNS and SASEGT. After removal of 3 bases from V and 11 bases from J, the junction contained 8 bases not matched to a gene. This CDR3 has 13 residues.

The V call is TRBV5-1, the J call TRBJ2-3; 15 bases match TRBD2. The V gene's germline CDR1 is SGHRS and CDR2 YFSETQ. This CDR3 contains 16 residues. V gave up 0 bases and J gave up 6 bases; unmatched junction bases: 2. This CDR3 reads CASSLGTSGGADTQYF. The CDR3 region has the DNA TGCGCCAGCAGCTTGGGGACTAGCGGGGGGGCGGATACGCAGTATTTT.

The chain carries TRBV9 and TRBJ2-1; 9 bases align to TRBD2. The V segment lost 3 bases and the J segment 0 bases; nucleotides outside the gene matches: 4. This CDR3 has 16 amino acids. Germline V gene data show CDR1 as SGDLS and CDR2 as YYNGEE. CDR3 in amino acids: CASSGRLAVSYNEQFF. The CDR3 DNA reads TGTGCCAGCAGCGGCAGACTAGCGGTCTCCTACAATGAGCAGTTCTTC.

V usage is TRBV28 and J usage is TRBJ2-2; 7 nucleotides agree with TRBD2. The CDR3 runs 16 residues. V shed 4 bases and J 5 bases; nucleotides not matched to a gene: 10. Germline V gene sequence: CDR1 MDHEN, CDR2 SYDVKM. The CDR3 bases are TGTGCCAGCAGTTGGGGAGGGATAGGAATTACCGGGGAGCTGTTTTTT. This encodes CASSWGGIGITGELFF.

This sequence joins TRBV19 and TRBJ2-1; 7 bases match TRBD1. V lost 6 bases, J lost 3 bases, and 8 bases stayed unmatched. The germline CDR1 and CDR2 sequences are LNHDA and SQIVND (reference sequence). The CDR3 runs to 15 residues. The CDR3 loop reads CASSMRGLSYNEQFF. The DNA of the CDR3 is TGTGCCAGTAGCATGAGGGGGCTCAGCTACAATGAGCAGTTCTTC. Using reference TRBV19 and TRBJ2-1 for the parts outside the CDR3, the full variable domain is DGGITQSPKYLFRKEGQNVTLSCEQNLNHDAMYWYRQDPGQGLRLIYYSQIVNDFQKGDIAEGYSVSREKKESFPLTVTSAQKNPTAFYLCASSMRGLSYNEQFFGPGTRLTVL.

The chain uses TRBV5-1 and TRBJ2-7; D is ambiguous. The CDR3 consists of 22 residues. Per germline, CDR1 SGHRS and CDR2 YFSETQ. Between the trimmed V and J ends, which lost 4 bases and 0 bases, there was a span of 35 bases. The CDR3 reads CASSLGLEKRSIITQSSYEQYV. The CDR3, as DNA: TGCGCCAGCAGCCTAGGCCTCGAGAAAAGGTCCATCATCACCCAAAGCTCCTACGAGCAGTACGTC.

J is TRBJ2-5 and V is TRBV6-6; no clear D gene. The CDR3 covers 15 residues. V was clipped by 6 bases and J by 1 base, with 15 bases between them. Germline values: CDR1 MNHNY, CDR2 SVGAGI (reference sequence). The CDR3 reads CASSHSVGFQETQYF. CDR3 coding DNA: TGTGCCAGCAGCCACTCCGTAGGATTCCAAGAGACCCAGTACTTC.